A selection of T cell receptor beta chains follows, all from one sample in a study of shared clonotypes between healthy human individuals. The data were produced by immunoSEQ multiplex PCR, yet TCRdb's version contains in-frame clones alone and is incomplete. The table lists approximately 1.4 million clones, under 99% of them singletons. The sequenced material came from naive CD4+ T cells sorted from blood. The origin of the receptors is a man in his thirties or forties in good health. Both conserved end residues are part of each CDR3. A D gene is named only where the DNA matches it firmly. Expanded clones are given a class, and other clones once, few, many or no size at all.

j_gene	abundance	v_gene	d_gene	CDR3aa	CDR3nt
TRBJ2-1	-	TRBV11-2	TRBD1	CASSFIQGAYNEQFF	TGTGCCAGCAGCTTCATTCAGGGGGCTTACAATGAGCAGTTCTTC
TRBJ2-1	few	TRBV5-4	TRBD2	CASSKTSGSYNEQFF	TGTGCCAGCAGCAAGACTAGCGGGAGTTACAATGAGCAGTTCTTC
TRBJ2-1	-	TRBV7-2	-	CASKGLWHEQFF	TGTGCCAGTAAAGGACTCTGGCATGAGCAGTTCTTC
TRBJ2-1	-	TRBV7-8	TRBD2	CASSAPGLAGVGQFF	TGTGCCAGCAGCGCACCGGGACTAGCGGGAGTTGGGCAGTTCTTC
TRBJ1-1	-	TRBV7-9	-	CASRTHGRAQDPNTEAFF	TGTGCCAGCAGGACACATGGCCGCGCCCAGGATCCTAACACTGAAGCTTTCTTT
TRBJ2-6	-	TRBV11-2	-	CASSLVGSSGANVLTF	TGTGCCAGCAGCTTAGTAGGCAGCTCTGGGGCCAACGTCCTGACTTTC
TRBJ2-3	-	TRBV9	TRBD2	CASARSSGSTDTQYF	TGTGCCAGCGCCCGTTCTAGCGGGAGCACAGATACGCAGTATTTT
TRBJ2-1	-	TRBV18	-	CASSNTASAPGEQFF	TGTGCCAGCTCAAATACGGCATCAGCCCCCGGTGAGCAGTTCTTC
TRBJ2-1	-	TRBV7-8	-	CASSFGPSYNEQFF	TGTGCCAGCAGCTTCGGGCCCTCCTACAATGAGCAGTTCTTC
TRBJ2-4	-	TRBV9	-	CASSVSLGDIQYF	TGTGCCAGCAGCGTATCTCTAGGAGACATTCAGTACTTC
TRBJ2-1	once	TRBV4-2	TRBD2	CASSLALPGLADTYNEQFF	TGTGCCAGCAGCCTTGCTTTGCCGGGACTAGCGGACACATACAATGAGCAGTTCTTC
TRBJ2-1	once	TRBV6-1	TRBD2	CASSETRESSGRAYEQFF	TGTGCCAGCAGTGAGACGCGGGAGTCTAGCGGGAGGGCCTATGAGCAGTTCTTC
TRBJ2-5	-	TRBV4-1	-	CASSQETAQETQYF	TGCGCCAGCAGCCAAGAGACAGCTCAAGAGACCCAGTACTTC
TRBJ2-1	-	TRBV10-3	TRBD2	CAIRETSGPMNEQFF	TGTGCCATCCGCGAAACTAGCGGTCCGATGAATGAGCAGTTCTTC
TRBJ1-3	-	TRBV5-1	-	CASSLAGNTIYF	TGCGCCAGCAGCTTGGCCGGAAACACCATATATTTT
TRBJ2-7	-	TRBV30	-	CAWSTTGSRVLYEQYF	TGTGCCTGGAGTACCACAGGGTCACGGGTCCTCTACGAGCAGTACTTC
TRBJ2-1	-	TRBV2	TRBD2	CASSGLAGGTEQFF	TGTGCCAGCAGTGGACTAGCGGGAGGTACTGAGCAGTTCTTC
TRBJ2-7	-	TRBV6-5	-	CASSGSIHREQYF	TGTGCCAGCAGTGGCTCTATCCATCGCGAGCAGTACTTC
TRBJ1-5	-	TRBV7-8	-	CASSFAPPRGNQPQHF	TGTGCCAGCAGCTTCGCCCCCCCCAGGGGCAATCAGCCCCAGCATTTT
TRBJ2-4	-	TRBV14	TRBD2	CASRPSGSNKNIQYF	TGTGCCAGCCGGCCTAGCGGATCAAACAAAAACATTCAGTACTTC
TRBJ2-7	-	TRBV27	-	CASSLLGFYSYEQYF	TGTGCCAGCAGTTTATTAGGGTTTTACTCCTACGAGCAGTACTTC
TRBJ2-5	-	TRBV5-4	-	CASRDAGQGIGTQYF	TGTGCCAGCAGGGACGCGGGTCAGGGAATAGGGACCCAGTACTTC
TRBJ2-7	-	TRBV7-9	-	CASSPTGQTNYEQYF	TGTGCCAGCAGCCCAACCGGACAGACGAACTACGAGCAGTACTTC
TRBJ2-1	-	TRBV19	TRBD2	CASSIRGKGLAGGGHNEQFF	TGTGCCAGTAGTATTCGGGGGAAAGGACTAGCGGGAGGGGGCCACAATGAGCAGTTCTTC
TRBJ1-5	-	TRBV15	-	CATSRDYSSNQPQHF	TGTGCCACCAGCAGAGATTATAGTAGCAATCAGCCCCAGCATTTT
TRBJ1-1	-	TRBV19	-	CASSISADTEAFF	TGTGCCAGTAGTATATCAGCCGACACTGAAGCTTTCTTT
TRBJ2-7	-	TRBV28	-	CASSLTAYEQYF	TGTGCCAGCAGTTTAACCGCCTACGAGCAGTACTTC
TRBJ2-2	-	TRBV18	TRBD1	CASSPLQGVGELFF	TGTGCCAGCTCACCACTCCAGGGGGTCGGGGAGCTGTTTTTT
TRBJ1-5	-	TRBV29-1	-	CSVEEFVGQPQHF	TGCAGCGTTGAAGAATTCGTCGGTCAGCCCCAGCATTTT
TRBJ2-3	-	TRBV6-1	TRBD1	CASSNRDREADTQYF	TGTGCCAGCAGTAATCGGGACAGGGAGGCAGATACGCAGTATTTT
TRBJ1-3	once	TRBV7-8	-	CASSLLDTIYF	TGTGCCAGCAGCCTGTTGGACACCATATATTTT
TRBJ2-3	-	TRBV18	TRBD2	CASSDIAGDTQYF	TGTGCCAGCTCCGATATAGCGGGAGATACGCAGTATTTT
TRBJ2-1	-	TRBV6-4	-	CASSDYGINEQFF	TGTGCCAGCAGTGACTACGGGATTAATGAGCAGTTCTTC
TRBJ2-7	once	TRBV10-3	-	CAISQLNVGNDEQYF	TGTGCCATCAGTCAACTGAACGTGGGTAACGACGAGCAGTACTTC
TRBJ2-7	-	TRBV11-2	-	CASSLDLRLEQYF	TGTGCCAGCAGCTTAGATCTCCGGCTGGAGCAGTACTTC
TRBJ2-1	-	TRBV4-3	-	CASSQGLSLGGEQFF	TGCGCCAGCAGCCAAGGTCTATCATTAGGAGGGGAGCAGTTCTTC
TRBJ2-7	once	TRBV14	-	CASSQAGRGKNEQYF	TGTGCCAGCAGCCAAGCAGGCAGGGGAAAAAACGAGCAGTACTTC
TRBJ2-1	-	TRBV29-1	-	CSVEEWGGPDNEQFF	TGCAGCGTTGAAGAGTGGGGGGGCCCGGACAATGAGCAGTTCTTC
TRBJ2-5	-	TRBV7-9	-	CASSKQGSRETQYF	TGTGCCAGCAGCAAACAGGGATCTCGGGAGACCCAGTACTTC